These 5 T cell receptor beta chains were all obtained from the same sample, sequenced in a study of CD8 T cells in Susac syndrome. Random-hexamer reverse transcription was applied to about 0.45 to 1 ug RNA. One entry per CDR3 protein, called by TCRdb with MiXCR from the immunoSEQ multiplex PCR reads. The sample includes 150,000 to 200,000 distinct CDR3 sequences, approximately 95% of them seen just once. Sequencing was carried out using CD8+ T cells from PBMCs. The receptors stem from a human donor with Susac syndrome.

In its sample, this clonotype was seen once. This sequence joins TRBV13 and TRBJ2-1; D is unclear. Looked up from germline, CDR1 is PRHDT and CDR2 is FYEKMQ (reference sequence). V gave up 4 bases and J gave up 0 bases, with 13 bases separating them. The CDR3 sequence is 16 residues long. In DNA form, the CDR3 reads TGTGCCAGCAGCTCACTGGCGCAAGACTCCTACAATGAGCAGTTCTTC. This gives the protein CASSSLAQDSYNEQFF.

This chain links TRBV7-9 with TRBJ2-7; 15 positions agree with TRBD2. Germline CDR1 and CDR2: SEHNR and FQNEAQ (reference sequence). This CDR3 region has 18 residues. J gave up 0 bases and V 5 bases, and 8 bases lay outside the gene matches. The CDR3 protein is CASSHQGLAGGSSYEQYF. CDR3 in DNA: TGTGCCAGCAGCCACCAAGGACTAGCGGGAGGGAGCTCCTACGAGCAGTACTTC.

The CDR3, as DNA: TGCAGCGTAACGGACGGCACAGATACGCAGTATTTT. Translated, it gives CSVTDGTDTQYF. The rearrangement links TRBV29-1 to TRBJ2-3; no clear D gene. From germline, CDR1 is SQVTM and CDR2 ANQGSEA. CDR3 size: 12 residues. V was clipped by 6 bases and J by 1 base, with 8 bases between them.

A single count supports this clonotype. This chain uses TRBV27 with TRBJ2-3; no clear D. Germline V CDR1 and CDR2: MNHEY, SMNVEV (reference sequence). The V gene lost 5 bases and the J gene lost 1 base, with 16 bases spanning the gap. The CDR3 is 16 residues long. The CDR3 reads CASSPPAPTGTDTQYF. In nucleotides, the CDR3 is TGTGCCAGCAGTCCCCCCGCACCAACGGGCACAGATACGCAGTATTTT.

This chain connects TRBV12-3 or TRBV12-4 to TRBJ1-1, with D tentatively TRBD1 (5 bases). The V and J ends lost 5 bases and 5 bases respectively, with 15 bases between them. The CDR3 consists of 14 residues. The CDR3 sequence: CASSQNPQGTEAFF. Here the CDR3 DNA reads TGTGCCAGCAGTCAAAACCCTCAGGGTACTGAAGCTTTCTTT.